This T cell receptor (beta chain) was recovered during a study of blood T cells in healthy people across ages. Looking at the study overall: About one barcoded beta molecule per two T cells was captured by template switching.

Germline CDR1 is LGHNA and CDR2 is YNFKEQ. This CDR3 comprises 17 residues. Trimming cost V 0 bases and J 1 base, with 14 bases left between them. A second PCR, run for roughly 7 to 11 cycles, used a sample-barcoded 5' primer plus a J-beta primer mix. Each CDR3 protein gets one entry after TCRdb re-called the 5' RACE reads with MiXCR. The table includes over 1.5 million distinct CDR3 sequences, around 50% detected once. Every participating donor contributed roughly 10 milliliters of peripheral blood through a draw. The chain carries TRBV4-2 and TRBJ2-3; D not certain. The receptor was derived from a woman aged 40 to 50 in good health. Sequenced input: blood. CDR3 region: CASSQDGSRKGTDTQYF. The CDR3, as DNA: TGTGCCAGCAGCCAAGATGGATCTAGGAAGGGCACAGATACGCAGTATTTT.